The 20 T cell receptor beta chains in this list originate from one sample, sequenced in a study of T-cell memory formation after mild COVID-19. TCRdb passed the 5' RACE reads through MiXCR, listing each CDR3 protein once. The sample comprises roughly 220,000 distinct CDR3 sequences, around 9.1% of which are singletons, and 3% to 4.5% rests with the top ten. The sample consisted of PBMCs or a T cell subset sorted from them (not recorded which). The receptors originated from a man younger than 35 who had mild COVID-19 (a few samples of this study predate the infection). Cell type and time point are not known.

The gene calls are TRBV2 and TRBJ2-3; possible D gene TRBD2, 6 bases. Germline V gene sequence: CDR1 SNHLY, CDR2 FYNNEI. CDR3 length: 12 residues. V lost 6 bases, J lost 14 bases, and 18 bases lay in between. The CDR3 reads CASRDYPGLPYF. DNA of the CDR3: TGTGCCAGCAGAGACTACCCGGGACTTCCGTATTTT.

This clonotype was counted only a few times. The chain combines TRBV11-2 with TRBJ2-6; maybe TRBD1 (6 bases). The CDR3 is made up of 16 amino acids. V lost 3 bases, J lost 4 bases, and 13 bases lay in between. Germline V gene lookup returns CDR1 SGHAT and CDR2 FQNNGV. In DNA form, the CDR3 reads TGTGCCAGCAGCTTCTTATCAGGGGCAGGGGCCAACGTCCTGACTTTC. It is translated as CASSFLSGAGANVLTF.

This clonotype was detected many times. The rearrangement uses TRBV20-1 and TRBJ1-4; no clear D gene. This CDR3 has 13 amino acids. Trimming took off 0 bases at V and 8 bases at J, with 10 bases between the two ends. Germline lookup yields CDR1 DFQATT and CDR2 SNEGSKA (reference sequence). CDR3 coding DNA: TGCAGTGCTAGAGATTCTGCCGGGGAAAAACTGTTTTTT. This sequence encodes CSARDSAGEKLFF.

This clonotype has a handful of counts. The V call is TRBV7-2, the J call TRBJ1-2; 9 positions match TRBD1. Per germline, CDR1 SGHTA and CDR2 FQGNSA. V was pared by 5 bases and J by 8 bases, with 9 bases of the junction left unmatched. This CDR3 spans 14 amino acids. CDR3 in DNA: TGTGCCAGCAGCAGGGGACAGGGAGGGCGAGGCTACACCTTC. Residues: CASSRGQGGRGYTF.

This clonotype turned up a few times. The V call is TRBV28, the J call TRBJ2-7, with 9 bases matching TRBD1. The CDR3 length is 14 residues. The germline V gene has CDR1 MDHEN and CDR2 SYDVKM. V lost 6 bases and J lost 6; bases outside the gene matches: 9. CDR3 sequence (DNA): TGTGCCAGCAGCACCGGGACAGGGAGGGGCGAGCAGTACGTC. It yields the protein CASSTGTGRGEQYV.

This clonotype was recorded a few times. The chain recombines TRBV3-1 with TRBJ2-3; the D gene could be TRBD1 or TRBD2 (5 bases each). The germline V gene encodes CDR1 LGHDT and CDR2 YNNKEL (reference sequence). This CDR3 has 15 amino acids. V was cut by 1 base and J by 2 bases, with 10 bases left in between. CDR3: CASSQGVGTTDTQYF. CDR3 DNA: TGTGCCAGCAGCCAAGGTGTGGGGACCACAGATACGCAGTATTTT.

This chain joins TRBV18 and TRBJ1-3; D unresolved. Trimming took off 3 bases at V and 1 base at J, with 13 bases between the two ends. From germline, CDR1 is KGHSH and CDR2 LQKENI. This CDR3 spans 16 amino acids. The DNA for the CDR3 is TGTGCCAGCTCACCGGTTGCCTTTAGGTCTGGAAACACCATATATTTT. Protein sequence: CASSPVAFRSGNTIYF.

This clonotype was counted a few times. V is TRBV20-1 and J is TRBJ2-1, with TRBD2 matching over 8 bases. Losses at the gene ends were 5 bases for V and 3 bases for J; bases not matched to a gene: 3. The germline V gene encodes CDR1 DFQATT and CDR2 SNEGSKA (reference sequence). This CDR3 has 13 residues. In DNA form, the CDR3 reads TGCAGTGCTTCGGGGGGGGGCTACAATGAGCAGTTCTTC. It yields the protein CSASGGGYNEQFF.

This clonotype came up a few times. The rearrangement uses TRBV3-1 and TRBJ2-5, with 7 bases aligning to TRBD2. CDR3 length: 17 residues. V shed 0 bases, J shed 3 bases, and the junction held 10 bases outside the gene matches. Germline V gene data show CDR1 as LGHDT and CDR2 as YNNKEL (reference sequence). CDR3 loop: CASSQDARFAGEETQYF. The CDR3 DNA reads TGTGCCAGCAGCCAAGACGCAAGATTTGCGGGAGAAGAGACCCAGTACTTC.

V usage is TRBV2 and J usage is TRBJ1-5, with D maybe TRBD1 (5 bases). Between the trimmed V and J ends, which lost 7 bases and 3 bases, there was a span of 13 bases. Germline lookup yields CDR1 SNHLY and CDR2 FYNNEI. The CDR3 length is 14 residues. The CDR3 here is CASTLGANNQPQHF. The DNA for the CDR3 is TGTGCCAGCACGTTAGGGGCGAACAATCAGCCCCAGCATTTT.

This clonotype was seen many times. This sequence joins TRBV12-3 or TRBV12-4 and TRBJ1-1, with D possibly being TRBD1 (6 bases). The V gene lost 5 bases and the J gene lost 0 bases, with 10 bases spanning the gap. The CDR3 contains 14 residues. The CDR3 spells CASSRQGMNTEAFF. The CDR3 coding sequence is TGTGCCAGCAGTCGCCAGGGGATGAACACTGAAGCTTTCTTT.

The CDR3: CANRGQFSYEQYF. For the CDR3, the DNA is TGTGCCAACCGGGGACAGTTCTCCTACGAGCAGTACTTC. This chain joins TRBV27 and TRBJ2-7; 7 nucleotides line up with TRBD1. Trimming at V came to 10 bases and at J to 0 bases, leaving 6 bases not matched to a gene. Germline V gene sequence: CDR1 MNHEY, CDR2 SMNVEV (reference sequence). This CDR3 spans 13 amino acids.

V is TRBV10-3 and J is TRBJ2-5; TRBD2 is a possible D gene (6 bases). Germline V lookup: CDR1 ENHRY, CDR2 SYGVKD. The CDR3 is 15 residues long. The ends were cut back, 3 bases at V and 0 bases at J, with 11 bases in the middle. The CDR3 sequence is CAISEFRLDQETQYF. The CDR3 DNA sequence: TGTGCCATCAGTGAATTCCGACTAGACCAAGAGACCCAGTACTTC.

This clonotype was detected only a few times. This sequence joins TRBV20-1 and TRBJ2-7, with D possibly being TRBD1 (6 bases). The CDR3 has 17 residues. Germline V gene lookup returns CDR1 DFQATT and CDR2 SNEGSKA (reference sequence). Trimming removed 1 base from V and 1 base from J, with 20 bases in between. The CDR3 nucleotides read TGCAGTGCTAGAGGGTTCTGGGGACACAGACGATCCTACGAGCAGTACTTC. It yields the protein CSARGFWGHRRSYEQYF.

V and J are TRBV7-2 and TRBJ2-7, with 11 bases lining up with TRBD2. The V gene end was trimmed by 3 bases and the J gene end by 7 bases; junction bases not matched to a gene: 5. Germline-derived CDR1 and CDR2 are SGHTA and FQGNSA. CDR3 length equals 14 residues. CDR3 nucleotide sequence: TGTGCCAGCAGCTTTAGCGGGGGGGCAGGGGAGCAGTACGTC. Residues: CASSFSGGAGEQYV.

This clonotype came up a few times. The chain combines TRBV23-1 with TRBJ2-7, with D perhaps matching TRBD1 or TRBD2 (6 bases each). TRBV23-1 is assigned to the ORF class and has an uncertain function. Trimming took off 2 bases at V and 1 base at J, with 15 bases between the two ends. The CDR3 sequence is 16 residues long. In nucleotides, the CDR3 is TGCGCCAGCAGTCAACCGGAGGGTCAGGGGTCCTACGAGCAGTACTTC. This encodes CASSQPEGQGSYEQYF.

The chain links TRBV3-1 to TRBJ1-3, with D hard to call. V lost 2 bases, J lost 0 bases, and 8 bases lay in between. CDR1 and CDR2 (germline): LGHDT, YNNKEL (reference sequence). The CDR3 consists of 15 residues. In DNA form, the CDR3 reads TGTGCCAGCAGCCAACGACCCATCTCTGGAAACACCATATATTTT. Translation gives CASSQRPISGNTIYF.

This clonotype was detected a few times. This chain connects TRBV20-1 to TRBJ1-3; TRBD1 might be the D (6 bases). Between the trimmed V and J ends, which lost 4 bases and 1 base, there was a span of 11 bases. CDR3 length: 14 amino acids. CDR1 DFQATT and CDR2 SNEGSKA come from the germline V gene (reference sequence). The CDR3 region has the DNA TGCAGTGCTACTTCAGGGGCGTCTGGAAACACCATATATTTT. The encoded protein is CSATSGASGNTIYF.

This chain links TRBV10-2 with TRBJ1-2, with 10 positions matching TRBD1. Per the germline V gene, CDR1 is WSHSY and CDR2 is SAAADI. The CDR3 is 15 amino acids. J lost 7 bases, V lost 2 bases, and 7 bases had no gene match. CDR3 region: CASSEPGQGGSGYTF. CDR3 DNA: TGCGCCAGCAGTGAGCCAGGACAGGGGGGCTCTGGCTACACCTTC.

Ten or more counts support this clonotype. This CDR3 reads CASRTYDITGAKYGAFF. The CDR3 region has the DNA TGTGCCAGCCGAACCTACGACATTACAGGGGCAAAATATGGAGCTTTCTTT. The V call is TRBV12-3 or TRBV12-4, the J call TRBJ1-1, with 7 bases aligning to TRBD1. The CDR3 totals 17 residues. Trimming removed 8 bases from V and 10 bases from J; junction bases left unmatched: 25.